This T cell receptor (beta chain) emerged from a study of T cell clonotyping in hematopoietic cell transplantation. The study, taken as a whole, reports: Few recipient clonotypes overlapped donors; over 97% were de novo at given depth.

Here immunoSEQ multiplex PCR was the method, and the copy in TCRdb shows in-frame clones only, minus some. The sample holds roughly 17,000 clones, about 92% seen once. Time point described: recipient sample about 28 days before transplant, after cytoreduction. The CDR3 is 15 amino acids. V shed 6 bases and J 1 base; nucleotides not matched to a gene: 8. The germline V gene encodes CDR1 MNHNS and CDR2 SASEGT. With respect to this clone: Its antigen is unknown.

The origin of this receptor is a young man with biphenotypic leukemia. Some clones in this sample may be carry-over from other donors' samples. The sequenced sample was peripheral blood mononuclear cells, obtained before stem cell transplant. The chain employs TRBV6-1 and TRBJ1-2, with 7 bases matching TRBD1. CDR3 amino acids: CASSTGQRFNYGYTF. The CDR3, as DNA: TGTGCCAGCAGCACGGGACAGAGATTTAACTATGGCTACACCTTC.